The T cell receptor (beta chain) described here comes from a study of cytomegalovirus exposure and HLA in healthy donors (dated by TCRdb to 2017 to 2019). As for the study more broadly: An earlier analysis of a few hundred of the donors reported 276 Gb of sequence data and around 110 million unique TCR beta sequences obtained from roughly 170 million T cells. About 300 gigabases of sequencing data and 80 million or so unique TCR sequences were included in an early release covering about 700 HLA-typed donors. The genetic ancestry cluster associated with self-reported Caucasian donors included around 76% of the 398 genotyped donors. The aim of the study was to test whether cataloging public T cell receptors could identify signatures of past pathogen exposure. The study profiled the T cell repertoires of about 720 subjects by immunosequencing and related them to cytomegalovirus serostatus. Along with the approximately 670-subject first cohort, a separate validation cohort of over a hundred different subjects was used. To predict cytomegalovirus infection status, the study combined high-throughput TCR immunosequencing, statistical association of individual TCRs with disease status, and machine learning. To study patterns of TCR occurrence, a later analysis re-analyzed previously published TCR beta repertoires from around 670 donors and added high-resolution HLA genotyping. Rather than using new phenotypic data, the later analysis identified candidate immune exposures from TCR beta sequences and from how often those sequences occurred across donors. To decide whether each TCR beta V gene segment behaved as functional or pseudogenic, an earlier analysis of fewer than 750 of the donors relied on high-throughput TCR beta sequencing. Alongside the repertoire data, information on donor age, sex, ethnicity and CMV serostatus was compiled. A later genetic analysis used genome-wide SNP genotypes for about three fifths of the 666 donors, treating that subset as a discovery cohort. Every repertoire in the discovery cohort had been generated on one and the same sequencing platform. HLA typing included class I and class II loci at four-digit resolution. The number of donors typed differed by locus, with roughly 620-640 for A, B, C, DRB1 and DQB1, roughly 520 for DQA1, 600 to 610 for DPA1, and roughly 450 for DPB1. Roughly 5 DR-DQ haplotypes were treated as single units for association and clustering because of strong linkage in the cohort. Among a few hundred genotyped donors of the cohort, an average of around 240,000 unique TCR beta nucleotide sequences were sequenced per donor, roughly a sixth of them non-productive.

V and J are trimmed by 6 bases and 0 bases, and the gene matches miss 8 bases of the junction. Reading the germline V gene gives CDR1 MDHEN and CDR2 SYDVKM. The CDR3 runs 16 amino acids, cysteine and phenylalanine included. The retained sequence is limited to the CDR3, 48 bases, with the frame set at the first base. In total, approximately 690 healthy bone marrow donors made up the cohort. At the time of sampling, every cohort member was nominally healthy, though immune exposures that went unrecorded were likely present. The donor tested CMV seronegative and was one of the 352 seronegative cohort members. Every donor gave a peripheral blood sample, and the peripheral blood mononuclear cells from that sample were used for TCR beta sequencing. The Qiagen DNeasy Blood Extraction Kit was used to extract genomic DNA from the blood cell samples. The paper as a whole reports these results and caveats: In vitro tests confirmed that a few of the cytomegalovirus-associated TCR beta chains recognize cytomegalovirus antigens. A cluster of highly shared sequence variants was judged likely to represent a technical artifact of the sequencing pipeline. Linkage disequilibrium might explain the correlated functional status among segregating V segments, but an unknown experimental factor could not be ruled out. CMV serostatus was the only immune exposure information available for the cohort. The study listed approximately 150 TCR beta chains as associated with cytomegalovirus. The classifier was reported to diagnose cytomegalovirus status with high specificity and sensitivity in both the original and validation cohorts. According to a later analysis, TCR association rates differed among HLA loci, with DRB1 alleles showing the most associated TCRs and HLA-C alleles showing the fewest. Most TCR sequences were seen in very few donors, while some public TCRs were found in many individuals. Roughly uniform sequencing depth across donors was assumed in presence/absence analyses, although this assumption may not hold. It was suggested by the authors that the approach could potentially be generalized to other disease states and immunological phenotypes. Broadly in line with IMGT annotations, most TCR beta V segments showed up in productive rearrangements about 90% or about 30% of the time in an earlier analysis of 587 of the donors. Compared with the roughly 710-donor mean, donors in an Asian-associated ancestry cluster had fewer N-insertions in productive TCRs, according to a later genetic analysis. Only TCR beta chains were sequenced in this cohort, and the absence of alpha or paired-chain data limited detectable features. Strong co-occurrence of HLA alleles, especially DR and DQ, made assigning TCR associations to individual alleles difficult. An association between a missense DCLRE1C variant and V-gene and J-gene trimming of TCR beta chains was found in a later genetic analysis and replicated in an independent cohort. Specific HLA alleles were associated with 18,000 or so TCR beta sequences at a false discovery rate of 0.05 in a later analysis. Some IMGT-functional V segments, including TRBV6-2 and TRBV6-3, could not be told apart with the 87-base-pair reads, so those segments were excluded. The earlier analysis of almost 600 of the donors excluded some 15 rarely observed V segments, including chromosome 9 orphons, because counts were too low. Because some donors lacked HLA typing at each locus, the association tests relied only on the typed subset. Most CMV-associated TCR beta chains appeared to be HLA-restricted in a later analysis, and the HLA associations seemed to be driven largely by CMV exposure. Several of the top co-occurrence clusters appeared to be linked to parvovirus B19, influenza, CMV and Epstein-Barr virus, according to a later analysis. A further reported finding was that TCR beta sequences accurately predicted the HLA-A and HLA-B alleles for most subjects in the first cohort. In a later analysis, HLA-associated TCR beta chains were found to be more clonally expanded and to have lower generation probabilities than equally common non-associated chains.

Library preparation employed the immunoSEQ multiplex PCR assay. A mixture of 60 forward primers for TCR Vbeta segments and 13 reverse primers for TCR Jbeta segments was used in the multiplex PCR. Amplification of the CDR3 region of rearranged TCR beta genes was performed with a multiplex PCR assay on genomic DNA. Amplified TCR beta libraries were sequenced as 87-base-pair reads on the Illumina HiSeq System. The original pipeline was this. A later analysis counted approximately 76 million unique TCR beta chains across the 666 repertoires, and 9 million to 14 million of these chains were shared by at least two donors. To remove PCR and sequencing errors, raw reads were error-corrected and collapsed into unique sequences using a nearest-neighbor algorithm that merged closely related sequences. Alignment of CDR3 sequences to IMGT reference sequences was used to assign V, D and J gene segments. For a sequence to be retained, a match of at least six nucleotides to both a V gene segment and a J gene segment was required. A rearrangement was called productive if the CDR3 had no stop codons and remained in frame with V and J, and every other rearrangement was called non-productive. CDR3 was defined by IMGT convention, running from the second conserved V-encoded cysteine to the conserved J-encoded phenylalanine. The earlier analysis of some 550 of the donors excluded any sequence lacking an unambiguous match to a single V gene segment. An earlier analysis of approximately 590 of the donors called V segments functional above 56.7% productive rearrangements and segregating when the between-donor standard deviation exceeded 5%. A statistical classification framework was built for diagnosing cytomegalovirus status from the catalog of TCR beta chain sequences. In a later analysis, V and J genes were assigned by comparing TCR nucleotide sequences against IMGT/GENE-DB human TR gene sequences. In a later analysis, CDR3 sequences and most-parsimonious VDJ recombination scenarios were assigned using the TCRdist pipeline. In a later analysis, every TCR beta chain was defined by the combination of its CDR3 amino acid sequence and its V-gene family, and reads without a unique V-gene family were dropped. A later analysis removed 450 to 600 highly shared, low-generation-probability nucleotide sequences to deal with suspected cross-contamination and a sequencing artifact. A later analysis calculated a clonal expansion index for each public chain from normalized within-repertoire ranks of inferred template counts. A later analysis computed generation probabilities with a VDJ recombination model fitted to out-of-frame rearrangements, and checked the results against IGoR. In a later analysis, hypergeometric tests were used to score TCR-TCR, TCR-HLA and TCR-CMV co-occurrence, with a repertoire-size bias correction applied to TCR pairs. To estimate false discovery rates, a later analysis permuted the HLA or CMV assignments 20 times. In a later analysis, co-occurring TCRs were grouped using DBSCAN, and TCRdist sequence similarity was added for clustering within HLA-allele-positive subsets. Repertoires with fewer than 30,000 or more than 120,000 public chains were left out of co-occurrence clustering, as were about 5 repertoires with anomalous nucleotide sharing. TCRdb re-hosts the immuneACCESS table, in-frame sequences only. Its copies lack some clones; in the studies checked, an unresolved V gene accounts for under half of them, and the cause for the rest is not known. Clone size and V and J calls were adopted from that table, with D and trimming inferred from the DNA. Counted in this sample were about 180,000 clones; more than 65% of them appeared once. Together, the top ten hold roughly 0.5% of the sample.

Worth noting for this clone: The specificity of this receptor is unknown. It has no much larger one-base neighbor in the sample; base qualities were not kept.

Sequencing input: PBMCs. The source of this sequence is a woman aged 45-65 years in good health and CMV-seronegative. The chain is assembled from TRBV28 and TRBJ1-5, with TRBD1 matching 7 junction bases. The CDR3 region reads CASRSRDRSSNQPQHF. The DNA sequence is TGTGCCAGCAGGAGCCGGGACAGAAGTAGCAATCAGCCCCAGCATTTT.